This T cell receptor beta chain was recorded in a study of T cell changes during pregnancy in multiple sclerosis. The assay was immunoSEQ multiplex PCR, and TCRdb's table has in-frame clones only and misses some. The table has approximately 82,000 clones, about nine tenths seen once. Trimming took 2 bases from V and 5 from J; bases not matched to a gene: 18. The germline gives CDR1 SGHVT, CDR2 SQSDAQ. CDR3 length: 20 amino acids. The TCR comes from a female donor with multiple sclerosis, enrolled in a pregnancy study. The rearrangement joins TRBV7-4 to TRBJ2-1, with 10 positions matching TRBD2. Sample: CD4+ T cells from peripheral blood mononuclear cells, taken in the second trimester of pregnancy. CDR3 protein: CASSLQGVVIQRGGHNEQFF. CDR3 DNA: TGTGCCAGCAGCTTACAAGGAGTTGTTATCCAGCGGGGGGGCCACAATGAGCAGTTCTTC.